Following are 27 T cell receptor beta chains from one sample sequenced in a study of CD8+ T cells in alopecia areata. Sequencing relied on a cDNA template that was reverse transcribed from extracted RNA. The data were produced by immunoSEQ multiplex PCR, yet TCRdb's version contains in-frame clones alone and is incomplete. The table has approximately 57,000 clones, about 96% seen once. This specimen consisted of CD8+ T cells sorted from blood, obtained at week 0. The receptors were sampled from a human donor with alopecia areata.

The chain uses TRBV10-3 and TRBJ1-1, with a weak D call TRBD1 (6 bases). The V gene lost 0 bases and the J gene lost 4 bases, with 9 bases spanning the gap. CDR1 and CDR2 from the germline V gene are ENHRY and SYGVKD. The CDR3 covers 14 residues. The DNA of the CDR3 is TGTGCCATCAGTGAGTCTACAGGGTTCACTGAAGCTTTCTTT. Encoded protein: CAISESTGFTEAFF.

This sequence joins TRBV5-6 and TRBJ2-1; D call uncertain. The germline gives CDR1 SGHDT, CDR2 YYEEEE. The CDR3 has 15 residues. V lost 0 bases, J lost 8 bases, and 15 bases lay in between. CDR3 nucleotides: TGTGCCAGCAGCTTGGTAGCCGCGAAGGTCGATGAGCAGTTCTTC. The encoded protein is CASSLVAAKVDEQFF.

The DNA for the CDR3 is TGTGCCGGTAGCGGGGACAACTCCTACGAGCAGTACTTC. Its translation is CAGSGDNSYEQYF. V usage is TRBV10-3 and J usage is TRBJ2-7; 8 bases fit TRBD2. Germline V gene sequence: CDR1 ENHRY, CDR2 SYGVKD. CDR3 size: 13 residues. Trimming cost V 11 bases and J 0 bases; bases outside gene matches: 6.

The chain links TRBV5-1 to TRBJ2-7; D gene unclear. Trimming left V 5 bases short and J 5 bases short, with 17 bases between. The CDR3 length is 14 residues. CDR1 is SGHRS and CDR2 is YFSETQ in the germline V gene. The CDR3 protein is CASRAGWQADEQYF. The DNA for the CDR3 is TGCGCCAGCAGGGCCGGTTGGCAGGCGGACGAGCAGTACTTC.

The V gene is TRBV29-1, the J gene TRBJ1-2; D is uncertain. The CDR3 runs 12 residues. V gave up 4 bases and J gave up 6 bases, with 12 bases separating them. Germline V lookup: CDR1 SQVTM, CDR2 ANQGSEA. The CDR3 spells CSVGWQLDGYTF. The CDR3 DNA is TGCAGCGTTGGGTGGCAGCTGGATGGCTACACCTTC.

J is TRBJ2-5 and V is TRBV6-1; TRBD1 aligns across 10 bases. V shed 4 bases and J 4 bases; nucleotides not matched to a gene: 6. CDR1 is MNHNS and CDR2 is SASEGT in the germline V gene. The CDR3 consists of 15 residues. Written as DNA, the CDR3 is TGTGCCAGCAGTGGGGACCGGACAGGGGGAGAGACCCAGTACTTC. Amino acid sequence: CASSGDRTGGETQYF.

The chain is built from TRBV7-2 and TRBJ1-4, with D possibly TRBD1 on 5 matching bases. Germline V gene lookup returns CDR1 SGHTA and CDR2 FQGNSA. This CDR3 is built from 15 residues. Deletions cut 1 base from V and 2 bases from J, with 8 bases between. The CDR3 region is CASSLVGGTNEKLFF. The CDR3 DNA reads TGTGCCAGCAGCTTAGTGGGGGGGACTAATGAAAAACTGTTTTTT.

The count of this clone is one. The chain employs TRBV7-9 and TRBJ2-1, with a tentative D call TRBD1 (6 bases). The CDR3 contains 16 residues. Germline CDR1 is SEHNR and CDR2 is FQNEAQ (reference sequence). V lost 3 bases and J lost 4, with 16 bases in between. The CDR3, as DNA: TGTGCCAGCAGCTTCGATTTTGGGACACTATACAATGAGCAGTTCTTC. This translates into CASSFDFGTLYNEQFF.

V is TRBV11-1 and J is TRBJ1-1, with D possibly TRBD1 on 5 matching bases. V lost 0 bases and J 6 bases, leaving 8 bases between the germline ends. This CDR3 comprises 13 residues. Germline CDR1 reads SGHAT; CDR2 reads FQDESV (reference sequence). CDR3 amino acids: CASSLAKGSEAFF. CDR3 nucleotide sequence: TGTGCCAGCAGCTTAGCAAAGGGGTCTGAAGCTTTCTTT.

J is TRBJ2-3 and V is TRBV4-2; D could derive from TRBD1 or TRBD2 (5 bases each). The CDR3 is 15 amino acids. V was clipped by 5 bases and J by 6 bases, with 18 bases between them. Germline V lookup: CDR1 LGHNA, CDR2 YNFKEQ. The CDR3 loop is CASSARDGRMDTQYF. The CDR3 region has the DNA TGTGCCAGCAGCGCCCGGGACGGAAGAATGGATACGCAGTATTTT.

The chain is built from TRBV2 and TRBJ2-1; 11 positions agree with TRBD2. V shed 1 base and J 8 bases; nucleotides not matched to a gene: 4. CDR1 is SNHLY and CDR2 is FYNNEI in the germline V gene. CDR3 length: 15 amino acids. The CDR3 DNA reads as TGTGCCAGCAGTGAAGTGGCTAGCGGGGGGTATGAGCAGTTCTTC. Encoded protein: CASSEVASGGYEQFF.

The V call is TRBV4-1, the J call TRBJ1-1; 8 bases line up with TRBD1. This CDR3 has 14 residues. Germline-derived CDR1 and CDR2 are MGHRA and YSYEKL. Losses at the gene ends were 3 bases for V and 6 bases for J; bases not matched to a gene: 6. The CDR3 sequence is CASSQTGEGAEAFF. The CDR3 DNA reads as TGCGCCAGCAGCCAGACAGGGGAGGGTGCTGAAGCTTTCTTT.

The gene calls are TRBV4-3 and TRBJ2-2, with D possibly TRBD2 on 5 matching bases. Trimming stripped 0 bases from V and 4 bases from J, with 12 bases between. The germline gives CDR1 LGHNA, CDR2 YSLEER. The CDR3 contains 16 residues. The CDR3 sequence is CASSQDTGMSTGELFF. The CDR3 region has the DNA TGCGCCAGCAGCCAAGATACGGGGATGTCCACCGGGGAGCTGTTTTTT.

This chain joins TRBV5-6 and TRBJ2-7; possibly TRBD1 or TRBD2 for D (7 bases each). This CDR3 is 14 amino acids long. Germline loops: CDR1 SGHDT, CDR2 YYEEEE. Trimming took off 4 bases at V and 4 bases at J, with 15 bases between the two ends. CDR3 bases: TGTGCCAGCAGCCCAGGGGGGGCCGGATACGAGCAGTACTTC. Translation gives CASSPGGAGYEQYF. Combining the CDR3 with reference TRBV5-6 and TRBJ2-7 gives the whole variable domain DAGVTQSPTHLIKTRGQQVTLRCSPKSGHDTVSWYQQALGQGPQFIFQYYEEEERQRGNFPDRFSGHQFPNYSSELNVNALLLGDSALYLCASSPGGAGYEQYFGPGTRLTVT.

The J gene is TRBJ2-7, the V gene TRBV7-9; D possibly matches TRBD1 or TRBD2 (5 bases each). This CDR3 is built from 15 residues. Trimming left V 4 bases short and J 7 bases short, with 20 bases between. In germline, CDR1 is SEHNR, CDR2 FQNEAQ (reference sequence). CDR3 coding DNA: TGTGCCAGCAGCTCCGCCTACTCGACCGGGACGGAGCAGTACTTC. It codes for CASSSAYSTGTEQYF.

This sequence joins TRBV7-9 and TRBJ2-7; no clear D gene. Deletions cut 5 bases from V and 1 base from J, with 3 bases between. Germline values: CDR1 SEHNR, CDR2 FQNEAQ (reference sequence). This CDR3 spans 11 amino acids. CDR3 nucleotide sequence: TGTGCCAGCAGCCCTTCCTACGAGCAGTACTTC. Translating it yields CASSPSYEQYF.

The rearrangement links TRBV12-5 to TRBJ1-1; 9 bases are a match to TRBD1. J was trimmed by 1 base and V by 3 bases; bases with no gene match: 9. Germline V gene sequence: CDR1 LGHNT, CDR2 FRNRAP. The CDR3 extends over 17 amino acids. The CDR3 DNA sequence: TGTGCTAGTGGTTTTTGGGTACAGGGGGCGACGAACACTGAAGCTTTCTTT. This translates into CASGFWVQGATNTEAFF.

Details on this clone: The conserved phenylalanine or tryptophan is not found at the CDR3 terminus, so this likely reflects a read error. The chain is built from TRBV6-5 and TRBJ1-2, with D perhaps matching TRBD1 (5 bases). V was trimmed by 4 bases and J by 2 bases, leaving 8 bases between them. The germline CDR1 and CDR2 sequences are MNHEY and SVGAGI. The CDR3 contains 13 residues. CDR3 sequence reads: CASSSRDNYGYTI. The CDR3 bases are TGTGCCAGCAGTTCCCGGGACAACTATGGCTACACCATC.

The V gene is TRBV5-4, the J gene TRBJ2-5; D uncertain. Between the trimmed V and J ends, which lost 1 base and 4 bases, there was a span of 14 bases. The CDR3 sequence is 15 residues long. In germline, CDR1 is SGHNT, CDR2 YYREEE (reference sequence). Here the CDR3 reads CASSLSNHPPETQYF. CDR3 in DNA: TGTGCCAGCAGCTTGTCCAATCATCCCCCAGAGACCCAGTACTTC. Using reference TRBV5-4 and TRBJ2-5 for the parts outside the CDR3, the full variable domain is ETGVTQSPTHLIKTRGQQVTLRCSSQSGHNTVSWYQQALGQGPQFIFQYYREEENGRGNFPPRFSGLQFPNYSSELNVNALELDDSALYLCASSLSNHPPETQYFGPGTRLLVL.

J is TRBJ2-5 and V is TRBV5-4, with 8 nucleotides matching TRBD2. V shed 3 bases and J 1 base; nucleotides not matched to a gene: 2. The CDR3 has 14 amino acids. CDR1 and CDR2 from the germline V gene are SGHNT and YYREEE (reference sequence). CDR3 bases: TGTGCCAGCAGCTCCGGGACTAGCCAAGAGACCCAGTACTTC. Protein product: CASSSGTSQETQYF.

The gene calls are TRBV15 and TRBJ2-7, with D uncertain. The CDR3 has 14 residues. Germline values: CDR1 LNHNV, CDR2 YYDKDF (reference sequence). Deletions cut 4 bases from V and 0 bases from J, with 10 bases between. In nucleotides, the CDR3 is TGTGCCACCAGCAAGTCGTCCAACTCCTACGAGCAGTACTTC. Residues: CATSKSSNSYEQYF.

V and J are TRBV4-3 and TRBJ2-7; D gene unclear. Trimming left V 0 bases short and J 2 bases short, with 11 bases between. Germline values: CDR1 LGHNA, CDR2 YSLEER. The CDR3 spans 15 residues. CDR3 region: CASSQDSVGPYEQYF. The CDR3 nucleotides read TGCGCCAGCAGCCAAGATTCCGTAGGACCCTACGAGCAGTACTTC.

By sample share, this clone is medium-sized. This chain joins TRBV18 and TRBJ2-7; D ambiguous. There are 14 residues in the CDR3. Trimming removed 2 bases at V and 2 bases at J, with 10 bases between. Germline V lookup: CDR1 KGHSH, CDR2 LQKENI. The CDR3 sequence is CASSPRDITYEQYF. The CDR3 bases are TGTGCCAGCTCACCAAGGGATATTACCTACGAGCAGTACTTC. Full variable domain (remainder filled in from reference TRBV18 and TRBJ2-7): NAGVMQNPRHLVRRRGQEARLRCSPMKGHSHVYWYRQLPEEGLKFMVYLQKENIIDESGMPKERFSAEFPKEGPSILRIQQVVRGDSAAYFCASSPRDITYEQYFGPGTRLTVT.

This clone was counted a single time. V is TRBV2 and J is TRBJ2-5; D gene ambiguous. Trimming shortened V by 3 bases and J by 5 bases, and 7 bases separated the two germline ends. CDR1 and CDR2 (germline): SNHLY, FYNNEI. There are 12 residues in the CDR3. The CDR3 is CASSDFDETQYF. The CDR3 DNA reads as TGTGCCAGCAGTGATTTCGATGAGACCCAGTACTTC. Variable domain in full (rest from reference TRBV2 and TRBJ2-5): EPEVTQTPSHQVTQMGQEVILRCVPISNHLYFYWYRQILGQKVEFLVSFYNNEISEKSEIFDDQFSVERPDGSNFTLKIRSTKLEDSAMYFCASSDFDETQYFGPGTRLLVL.

The V and J genes are TRBV27 and TRBJ2-1; 10 positions agree with TRBD1. This CDR3 region has 14 residues. The V segment lost 5 bases and the J segment 6 bases; nucleotides outside the gene matches: 4. The V gene's germline CDR1 is MNHEY and CDR2 SMNVEV (reference sequence). CDR3 in amino acids: CASSLRTGGNEQFF. The CDR3 DNA follows: TGTGCCAGCAGTCTCCGGACAGGGGGCAATGAGCAGTTCTTC.

The chain recombines TRBV11-2 with TRBJ2-7, with 8 bases matching TRBD1. The junction had 7 bases not matched to a gene; V was cut back by 4 bases and J by 2 bases. Germline CDR1 SGHAT, CDR2 FQNNGV. The CDR3 is 15 amino acids. This chain's CDR3 is CASSSAGGVPYEQYF. DNA of the CDR3: TGTGCCAGCAGCTCAGCAGGGGGCGTCCCCTACGAGCAGTACTTC.

The chain joins TRBV4-1 to TRBJ2-1; 9 bases match TRBD1. In germline, CDR1 is MGHRA, CDR2 YSYEKL. The J segment lost 3 bases and the V segment lost 3 bases, leaving 3 bases of the junction unmatched. The length of the CDR3 is 15 residues. DNA for the CDR3: TGCGCCAGCAGCCATACGGGACAGGGCTACAATGAGCAGTTCTTC. Its protein product is CASSHTGQGYNEQFF.